Each of the 29 T cell receptor beta chains below was sequenced from the same sample in a study of cytomegalovirus exposure and HLA in healthy donors. Clones were sequenced by immunoSEQ multiplex PCR, and TCRdb holds only the in-frame ones, with some missing. This sample has 250,000 to 400,000 clones, with roughly 86% found just once. Specimen: PBMCs. These receptors were obtained from a man aged 25-45 years in good health and CMV-seronegative.

The chain joins TRBV27 to TRBJ2-5; the match to TRBD1 covers 9 bases. Germline CDR1 is MNHEY and CDR2 is SMNVEV (reference sequence). The length of the CDR3 is 16 residues. Unmatched junction bases numbered 7, after V lost 2 bases and J lost 3 bases. The CDR3 DNA reads as TGTGCCAGCAGTTTACTTACAGGGGGCAAAAAAGAGACCCAGTACTTC. Its protein is CASSLLTGGKKETQYF.

The V and J genes are TRBV6-1 and TRBJ1-4, with D maybe TRBD1 (6 bases). V was clipped by 3 bases and J by 4 bases, with 6 bases between them. Germline-derived CDR1 and CDR2 are MNHNS and SASEGT. The CDR3 has 13 residues. The chain's CDR3 is CASSDRGNEKLFF. The CDR3, as DNA: TGTGCCAGCAGTGACAGGGGTAATGAAAAACTGTTTTTT.

J is TRBJ1-2 and V is TRBV7-2; D is possibly TRBD1 (5 bases). This CDR3 is built from 14 residues. Germline V gene lookup returns CDR1 SGHTA and CDR2 FQGNSA. V was shortened by 5 bases and J by 6 bases, with 16 bases between the two germline ends. For the CDR3, the DNA is TGTGCCAGCAGCCTGAAGTGGCAGGGTGATGGCTACACCTTC. Translated, it gives CASSLKWQGDGYTF.

This chain links TRBV19 with TRBJ1-6; 10 bases are shared with TRBD1. The CDR3 is made up of 14 amino acids. The V segment lost 4 bases and the J segment 10 bases; nucleotides outside the gene matches: 4. Germline values: CDR1 LNHDA, CDR2 SQIVND (reference sequence). The CDR3 reads CASSRQGAKSPLHF. CDR3 DNA: TGTGCCAGTAGTAGACAGGGGGCGAAATCACCCCTCCACTTT.

The rearrangement links TRBV30 to TRBJ2-3; the D gene is possibly TRBD2 (6 bases). The V gene's germline CDR1 is GTSNPN and CDR2 SVGIG (reference sequence). The CDR3 sequence is 12 residues long. Trimming stripped 0 bases from V and 10 bases from J, with 11 bases between. CDR3 residues: CAWSVERAPQYF. Here the CDR3 DNA reads TGTGCCTGGAGTGTAGAGCGGGCCCCGCAGTATTTT. The full variable domain, in which reference TRBV30 and TRBJ2-3 provide the parts outside the CDR3, is SQTIHQWPATLVQPVGSPLSLECTVEGTSNPNLYWYRQAAGRGLQLLFYSVGIGQISSEVPQNLSASRPQDRQFILSSKKLLLSDSGFYLCAWSVERAPQYFGPGTRLTVL.

The chain uses TRBV14 and TRBJ1-6; TRBD1 might be the D (5 bases). In germline, CDR1 is SGHDN, CDR2 FVKESK. The V end lost 4 bases, the J end lost 11 bases, and 15 bases lay between the germline ends. This CDR3 contains 14 residues. DNA for the CDR3: TGTGCCAGCAGCCCGAACAGGATTCTGACACCCCTCCACTTT. Translated: CASSPNRILTPLHF.

The V gene is TRBV19, the J gene TRBJ2-4; the match to TRBD2 covers 9 bases. Germline values: CDR1 LNHDA, CDR2 SQIVND (reference sequence). Trimming at V came to 3 bases and at J to 0 bases, leaving 6 bases not matched to a gene. This CDR3 contains 17 residues. The CDR3 region has the DNA TGTGCCAGTAGTATCGGCCTAGCGGGAATAGCCAAAAACATTCAGTACTTC. Translation gives CASSIGLAGIAKNIQYF.

This chain joins TRBV4-1 and TRBJ1-1; the match to TRBD1 covers 11 bases. Trimming took 0 bases from V and 11 from J; bases not matched to a gene: 11. Germline CDR1 is MGHRA and CDR2 is YSYEKL. The CDR3 length is 16 residues. The CDR3 region is CASSQDPGTGGFGAFF. CDR3 bases: TGCGCCAGCAGCCAAGATCCCGGGACAGGGGGTTTTGGGGCTTTCTTT.

The chain is built from TRBV6-6 and TRBJ2-5, with a weak D call TRBD1 (5 bases). Trimming left V 2 bases short and J 2 bases short, with 12 bases between. Looked up from germline, CDR1 is MNHNY and CDR2 is SVGAGI (reference sequence). The CDR3 spans 15 residues. This CDR3 is CASSYPPTVQETQYF. CDR3 nucleotide sequence: TGTGCCAGCAGTTACCCACCGACAGTGCAAGAGACCCAGTACTTC.

The rearrangement joins TRBV27 to TRBJ2-6; the D is unclear. V was pared by 2 bases and J by 0 bases, with 8 bases between. The CDR3 is 16 residues long. CDR1 and CDR2 from the germline V gene are MNHEY and SMNVEV (reference sequence). The CDR3 nucleotides are TGTGCCAGCAGTTTAAGACATACCTCTGGGGCCAACGTCCTGACTTTC. Translating gives CASSLRHTSGANVLTF.

The chain employs TRBV5-6 and TRBJ1-6, with D maybe TRBD1 (6 bases). The germline V and J ends were trimmed by 3 bases and 2 bases, with 9 bases remaining between them. This CDR3 has 15 residues. Germline loops: CDR1 SGHDT, CDR2 YYEEEE. Here the CDR3 DNA reads TGTGCCAGCAGCTGGACAGAAACCTATAATTCACCCCTCCACTTT. This encodes CASSWTETYNSPLHF.

This chain uses TRBV6-1 with TRBJ1-2; 11 bases agree with TRBD1. Trimming removed 11 bases from V and 2 bases from J; junction bases left unmatched: 4. The CDR3 totals 13 residues. Per germline, CDR1 MNHNS and CDR2 SASEGT. In DNA, the CDR3 is TGTGCCGGGACAGGGGGGCAGAACTATGGCTACACCTTC. Translated, it gives CAGTGGQNYGYTF.

This clone was seen only a few times. V and J are TRBV5-8 and TRBJ1-6, with 9 bases aligning to TRBD1. Trimming removed 4 bases from V and 6 bases from J; junction bases left unmatched: 5. Per the germline V gene, CDR1 is SGHTS and CDR2 is YDEGEE. The CDR3 totals 15 residues. DNA of the CDR3: TGTGCCAGCAGCCCCGGGGGACAGGGTAATTCACCCCTCCACTTT. This encodes CASSPGGQGNSPLHF.

The J gene is TRBJ2-5, the V gene TRBV5-1; TRBD1 matches at 7 bases. CDR1 SGHRS and CDR2 YFSETQ come from the germline V gene. CDR3 length equals 15 residues. V gave up 0 bases and J gave up 4 bases; unmatched junction bases: 6. CDR3 residues: CASSLGGGSLETQYF. DNA of the CDR3: TGCGCCAGCAGCTTGGGAGGGGGCAGCTTAGAGACCCAGTACTTC.

This chain connects TRBV19 to TRBJ1-1, with 8 bases that match TRBD1. Germline assignment: CDR1 LNHDA and CDR2 SQIVND (reference sequence). CDR3 length equals 14 residues. The V segment lost 7 bases and the J segment 2 bases; nucleotides outside the gene matches: 6. CDR3 bases: TGTGCCAGTACTACGGACAGGGCCAACACTGAAGCTTTCTTT. It is translated as CASTTDRANTEAFF.

This chain connects TRBV5-6 to TRBJ2-5, with D possibly matching TRBD1 (5 bases). Germline assignment: CDR1 SGHDT and CDR2 YYEEEE. Trimming left V 2 bases short and J 2 bases short, with 13 bases between. CDR3 length equals 15 residues. The DNA of the CDR3 is TGTGCCAGCAGCTTTAAGACCCAGGGTCAAGAGACCCAGTACTTC. It specifies CASSFKTQGQETQYF.

The chain recombines TRBV27 with TRBJ2-5; 10 bases are shared with TRBD1. The CDR3 consists of 16 residues. Looked up from germline, CDR1 is MNHEY and CDR2 is SMNVEV (reference sequence). Trimming at V came to 2 bases and at J to 4 bases, leaving 7 bases not matched to a gene. CDR3 loop: CASSLRDRGTGETQYF. The CDR3 DNA follows: TGTGCCAGCAGTTTAAGGGACAGGGGCACGGGAGAGACCCAGTACTTC.

In this sample, this clone turned up once. This chain connects TRBV2 to TRBJ2-7; maybe TRBD1 (5 bases). Trimming left V 0 bases short and J 3 bases short, with 9 bases between. Germline lookup yields CDR1 SNHLY and CDR2 FYNNEI. This CDR3 contains 14 residues. The DNA for the CDR3 is TGTGCCAGCAGTGAAGCGGGGCGCGGCTACGAGCAGTACTTC. Translation: CASSEAGRGYEQYF.

The J gene is TRBJ2-1, the V gene TRBV7-2, with 8 bases matching TRBD2. The germline CDR1 and CDR2 sequences are SGHTA and FQGNSA. V was pared by 8 bases and J by 4 bases, with 7 bases of the junction left unmatched. The CDR3 covers 14 residues. The CDR3 coding sequence is TGTGCCAGCCTTAGGACTAGCTTATACAATGAGCAGTTCTTC. It translates to CASLRTSLYNEQFF.

The chain uses TRBV7-8 and TRBJ2-3; D might be TRBD1 (6 bases). Germline loops: CDR1 SGHVS, CDR2 FQNEAQ. The length of the CDR3 is 16 residues. The ends were cut back, 4 bases at V and 1 base at J, with 15 bases in the middle. CDR3 in DNA: TGTGCCAGCAGCTCACCCCGGGACACCCGCACAGATACGCAGTATTTT. It codes for CASSSPRDTRTDTQYF.

The chain couples TRBV7-6 to TRBJ2-5, with 12 positions matching TRBD2. V was pared by 5 bases and J by 7 bases, with 8 bases of the junction left unmatched. This CDR3 comprises 15 residues. Germline loops: CDR1 SGHVS, CDR2 FNYEAQ. Written as DNA, the CDR3 is TGTGCCAGCAGCCCCCGGACTAGCGGGGACGCGACCCAGTACTTC. Its protein product is CASSPRTSGDATQYF.

The chain recombines TRBV5-1 with TRBJ2-7, with D possibly being TRBD1 (6 bases). Germline loops: CDR1 SGHRS, CDR2 YFSETQ. The CDR3 is 14 residues long. Between the trimmed V and J ends, which lost 0 bases and 3 bases, there was a span of 10 bases. CDR3 DNA sequence: TGCGCCAGCAGCTTGGGGGACATTTACTACGAGCAGTACTTC. Translation: CASSLGDIYYEQYF.

The chain is built from TRBV13 and TRBJ2-1; D might be TRBD2 (6 bases). V gave up 5 bases and J gave up 9 bases, with 14 bases separating them. Germline CDR1 PRHDT, CDR2 FYEKMQ (reference sequence). This CDR3 is 13 amino acids long. The CDR3 is CASSPRLGGEQFF. Written as DNA, the CDR3 is TGTGCCAGCAGCCCTAGACTAGGTGGTGAGCAGTTCTTC.

The chain carries TRBV25-1 and TRBJ1-5; tentatively, D is TRBD1 (6 bases). V lost 4 bases and J lost 6, with 13 bases in between. CDR3 size: 14 residues. CDR1 is MGHDK and CDR2 is SYGVNS in the germline V gene. CDR3 residues: CASSATGFFQPQHF. CDR3 coding DNA: TGTGCCAGCAGTGCAACAGGGTTCTTTCAGCCCCAGCATTTT.

The gene calls are TRBV6-5 and TRBJ1-1; D unclear. V lost 2 bases and J lost 3, with 10 bases in between. Germline loops: CDR1 MNHEY, CDR2 SVGAGI. The CDR3 spans 14 residues. CDR3 residues: CASSYEGSDTEAFF. The CDR3 nucleotides are TGTGCCAGCAGTTACGAGGGCTCGGACACTGAAGCTTTCTTT.

The rearrangement joins TRBV7-8 to TRBJ1-2; TRBD1 aligns across 7 bases. The ends lost 1 base at V and 3 bases at J; junction bases unmatched: 2. The CDR3 covers 14 residues. Germline CDR1 reads SGHVS; CDR2 reads FQNEAQ. The CDR3 region is CASSLGGQDYGYTF. The CDR3 coding sequence is TGTGCCAGCAGCTTAGGAGGACAGGACTATGGCTACACCTTC.

This clone was seen only once. The CDR3 region is CASSLPGQGVNEQYF. The CDR3 DNA follows: TGTGCCAGCAGCTTACCGGGACAGGGAGTGAACGAGCAGTACTTC. The chain has TRBV7-9 and TRBJ2-7; 9 nucleotides align to TRBD1. Germline V gene data show CDR1 as SEHNR and CDR2 as FQNEAQ (reference sequence). V was pared by 2 bases and J by 5 bases, with 7 bases of the junction left unmatched. The CDR3 consists of 15 residues.

The rearrangement links TRBV7-6 to TRBJ2-1; 7 nucleotides agree with TRBD2. In germline, CDR1 is SGHVS, CDR2 FNYEAQ. V lost 5 bases, J lost 0 bases, and 7 bases stayed unmatched. This CDR3 region has 16 residues. The CDR3 loop reads CASSPTSYSSYNEQFF. Here the CDR3 DNA reads TGTGCCAGCAGCCCGACTAGCTACAGCTCCTACAATGAGCAGTTCTTC.

The rearrangement links TRBV19 to TRBJ2-3; a weak D match, TRBD2 (7 bases). The CDR3 runs to 15 residues. The germline CDR1 and CDR2 sequences are LNHDA and SQIVND (reference sequence). Deletions cut 5 bases from V and 3 bases from J, with 15 bases between. CDR3 sequence reads: CASSGPGGLTDTQYF. In nucleotides, the CDR3 is TGTGCCAGTAGTGGCCCGGGGGGCCTGACAGATACGCAGTATTTT.